This T cell receptor (beta chain) is drawn from a study of Ad26.COV2.S vaccination and SARS-CoV-2 variants (dated by TCRdb to the early 2020s). Background for the entire study: Donors in the vaccine arm were drawn from COV1001, a phase I-IIa trial of Ad26.COV2.S in healthy adults that was multicentre, randomized, double-blind and placebo-controlled. Investigators remained blinded to trial group allocation during experiments and outcome assessment. The TCR-sequenced set comprised approximately 32 samples: roughly 19 Ad26.COV2.S vaccine recipients, 5 placebo recipients and 8 SARS-CoV-2 convalescent individuals. TCRbeta repertoire sequencing was used to assess the specificity and breadth of SARS-CoV-2-reactive T cell receptors after Ad26.COV2.S vaccination. Ad26.COV2.S was administered intramuscularly at 5 x 10^10 or 1 x 10^11 viral particles, either as a single shot or as two shots given 56 days apart. Trial participants were randomized into five groups of five, in which low-dose or high-dose Ad26.COV2.S was given once or twice, or placebo was given on both occasions. Findings and caveats that apply to the study as a whole: Vaccine and placebo recipients had comparable non-spike TCR breadth, which fits with the vaccine containing only spike. Spike-specific TCR breadth was higher in Ad26.COV2.S recipients than in placebo recipients (P = 0.0014). After vaccination, spike-specific CD8+ and CD4+ T cell responses were reported to show substantial breadth. The study was not powered for comparison of responses between vaccine doses or regimens. The authors noted that the TCR breadth and depth analyses may have underestimated total T cell responses.

Read against the paper, the sample's treatment or condition label means: some 19 received Ad26.COV2.S at low or high dose, single or two shots; about 5 received placebo; per-sample allocation not given. Repertoires of vaccine and placebo recipients were sequenced from samples taken on day 63 after the first injection. Cohort 1b enrolled about two dozen adults aged 18-55 years at a single site in Boston, USA, between 29 July and 7 August 2020. Ad26.COV2.S was a replication-incompetent adenovirus type 26 vector that expressed a prefusion-stabilized SARS-CoV-2 spike protein derived from the original Wuhan strain. TCRbeta CDR3 regions were sequenced with the immunoSEQ Assay. After extraction, genomic DNA underwent amplification by bias-controlled multiplex PCR, followed by high-throughput sequencing. Per the original workflow: To quantify the absolute abundance of every unique TCRbeta CDR3 region, sequences were collapsed and filtered. Usable DNA was measured by amplifying reference genes present in all nucleated cells, and TCRbeta template counts were normalized to that usable DNA to estimate T cell fraction. Repertoire TCRs were annotated as SARS-CoV-2-specific by exact matching of V gene, CDR3 amino acid sequence and J gene to a known reactive TCR set. The reference SARS-CoV-2 TCR set was obtained from MIRA and was filtered for enrichment in COVID-19-positive ImmuneCODE repertoires, whereby public or cross-reactive TCRs were removed. Using the MIRA antigens, annotated TCRs were further analysed by specific ORF or by position within an ORF. Depth was the summed frequency of annotated unique rearrangements, while breadth was defined as annotated unique rearrangements over total unique productive rearrangements. Two-sided Wilcoxon rank-sum tests were applied when comparing TCR breadth between groups. The clones in this table, taken by TCRdb from immuneACCESS, are in-frame only. Not every clone is retained; where verified, under half of the shortfall comes from an unresolved V gene, and the cause of the rest is unknown. V, J and clone size reflect that table, while D and trimming were determined from the DNA. The sample has some 480,000 clones on record, around 90% of them singletons. The ten most abundant clones make up roughly 12% of the sample.

Per the germline V gene, LGHNA is the CDR1 and YSLEER is the CDR2. Relative to germline, V is 6 bases shorter and J is 7 bases shorter, with 25 bases between their ends. Inclusive of the bounding cysteine and phenylalanine, the CDR3 is 17 residues long. CDR3 DNA is the only sequence kept; it has 51 bases, read in frame from the first base. This clone was observed many times. Its antigen remains undetermined. Per-base quality was not reported, and no clone a single base away is much larger than it. The rearrangement joined TRBV4-3 to TRBJ2-1, with the D gene uncertain. The receptor was isolated from a person aged 18-60 years who received the Ad26.COV2.S COVID-19 vaccine or a placebo. The sample in question was peripheral blood, obtained in a trial of Ad26.COV2.S vaccine versus placebo. The CDR3 protein sequence reads: CASSQRVAPPSGNEQFF. Here is the DNA: TGCGCCAGCAGTCAAAGGGTGGCTCCACCCTCCGGGAATGAGCAGTTCTTC.